What follows describes a single T cell receptor beta chain. The antigen it recognizes is unknown. One base away there is no much larger clone; base qualities are not given. TCRbeta CDR3 regions were amplified from genomic DNA using the immunoSEQ Assay, a bias-controlled multiplex PCR. Under the source paper's analysis protocol: The number of nucleated cells in each sample was estimated by amplification of reference gene primers within the assay. To quantify the absolute abundance of each unique TCRbeta CDR3 rearrangement, sequence reads were collapsed and filtered. Productive Simpson clonality was computed per sample as the square root of Simpson's diversity index over productive rearrangements. TCRdb re-hosts the immuneACCESS table, in-frame sequences only. Its copies lack some clones; in the studies checked, an unresolved V gene accounts for under half of them, and the cause for the rest is not known. That table supplies the V and J calls and clone size; D and trimming were determined from the DNA. Present in this sample are some 250,000 clones, over 70% of which were seen just once. The ten largest clones capture approximately 8% of the sample.

Collaborating institutions collected whole blood in K2EDTA tubes following their own protocols. For TCRbeta analysis, collaborators shipped samples in one of three forms: frozen whole blood, isolated PBMCs, or DNA extracted from either of those sample types. This specimen belongs to a study of blood T cell repertoires in COVID-19 (dated by TCRdb to 2020 to 2021). Broadly, across the study: Samples from collaborators originated in the United States, Italy and Spain and spanned both the acute and convalescent phases of COVID-19. Samples came from the ongoing ImmuneRACE study (first 160 participants) plus 1,254 subjects from 6 global collaborators. The sample metadata nearly always contained a de-identified subject ID, COVID-19 status, age in years and sex. The prospective study material was composed of cDNA or gDNA derived from T cells, B-cell-depleted T cells, or PBMCs. The repertoires were made available in a free public database intended to serve as a resource for research on the immune response to SARS-CoV-2. Subjects who had been exposed to COVID-19, were actively infected with it, or had recovered from it provided the deeply sampled blood TCRbeta repertoires that made up the dataset. Where available, HLA class I and class II types were obtained from metadata supplied by the sample provider rather than from assay-based typing. What the work shows at the level of the full study, not this receptor alone: How much clinical and demographic metadata was included differed by source and by participant, and the metadata was provided uncurated.

This TCR derives from a woman aged 80 or over with acute or convalescent COVID-19. Sequenced material: peripheral blood.

The CDR3 amino acid sequence is: CASSPPGLAYNEQFF. The DNA sequence is TGTGCCAGCAGTCCTCCGGGACTAGCATACAATGAGCAGTTCTTC. The chain is made from TRBV28 and TRBJ2-1, with TRBD2 identical over 9 junction bases. As encoded in the germline V gene, CDR1 is MDHEN while CDR2 is SYDVKM. The CDR3 starts with the cysteine, ends with the phenylalanine, and has 15 residues. Only CDR3 DNA is held: 45 bases, read in frame from base 1. Trimming leaves V shorter by 5 bases and J shorter by 4 bases, with the junction holding 6 bases beyond the gene matches. Beyond the CDR3, the reference TRBV28 and TRBJ2-1 genes provide the residues; the full variable domain reads: DVKVTQSSRYLVKRTGEKVFLECVQDMDHENMFWYRQDPGLGLRLIYFSYDVKMKEKGDIPEGYSVSREKKERFSLILESASTNQTSMYLCASSPPGLAYNEQFFGPGTRLTVL.